Listed here are 17 T cell receptor beta chains from one sample, sequenced in a study of response to subunit inactivated influenza vaccine. TCRdb re-called the RT-PCR reads through MiXCR, storing one row per CDR3 protein. The sample lists about 780,000 distinct CDR3 sequences; roughly 18% were seen once. Sample: PBMCs from blood, taken roughly 5 days after vaccination. The source of these receptors is a man aged 45-65 years who received an inactivated influenza vaccine.

The chain links TRBV7-9 to TRBJ2-7, with 7 bases fitting TRBD1. The length of the CDR3 is 15 residues. CDR1 is SEHNR, CDR2 FQNEAQ, per germline (reference sequence). J was trimmed by 6 bases and V by 4 bases; bases with no gene match: 12. This CDR3 reads CASSSASGTEGEQYF. The CDR3 nucleotides are TGTGCCAGCAGCTCGGCATCAGGGACAGAAGGCGAGCAGTACTTC.

V gene TRBV10-3 combines with J gene TRBJ2-3; 10 bases agree with TRBD2. The V gene's germline CDR1 is ENHRY and CDR2 SYGVKD. Unmatched junction bases numbered 3, after V lost 2 bases and J lost 4 bases. This CDR3 contains 15 residues. The CDR3 region has the DNA TGTGCCATCAGTGAGGGACTAGCGGTGGCAGATACGCAGTATTTT. Translating gives CAISEGLAVADTQYF.

This clonotype was seen only a few times. The rearrangement uses TRBV21-1 and TRBJ2-7; the table's D call of TRBD1 was not tested on the DNA. TRBV21-1 is designated a pseudogene. The CDR3 covers 16 residues. CDR3 nucleotide sequence: TGTGCCAGCAGCACGATCCGGACATTCCGCTCCTACGAGCAGTACTTC. Its translation: CASSTIRTFRSYEQYF.

The genes are TRBV9 and TRBJ2-6; 8 bases are a match to TRBD2. From germline, CDR1 is SGDLS and CDR2 YYNGEE. The CDR3 extends over 16 amino acids. Trimming cost V 4 bases and J 4 bases; bases outside gene matches: 7. As DNA, the CDR3 is TGTGCCAGCAGCCGACCCGGGGGGGCAGGGGCCAACGTCCTGACTTTC. Residues: CASSRPGGAGANVLTF.

This chain joins TRBV7-9 and TRBJ2-3; 12 bases align to TRBD1. The V and J ends lost 2 bases and 3 bases, in that order; junction bases with no gene match: 6. CDR3 length: 17 amino acids. Germline V CDR1 and CDR2: SEHNR, FQNEAQ (reference sequence). CDR3 DNA sequence: TGTGCCAGCAGCTTACGGGACAGGGGGCGTCGGACAGATACGCAGTATTTT. Its protein is CASSLRDRGRRTDTQYF.

In its sample, this clonotype was seen a few times. The rearrangement links TRBV30 to TRBJ2-7; D unresolved. Germline-derived CDR1 and CDR2 are GTSNPN and SVGIG (reference sequence). Deletions cut 3 bases from V and 2 bases from J, with 14 bases between. The length of the CDR3 is 14 residues. CDR3 in DNA: TGTGCCTGGAGCTCTGTAGACGTTACCTACGAGCAGTACTTC. Translating gives CAWSSVDVTYEQYF.

The rearrangement joins TRBV12-3 or TRBV12-4 to TRBJ2-5; D is unresolved. Deletions cut 5 bases from V and 11 bases from J, with 21 bases between. The CDR3 runs to 14 residues. CDR3 amino acids: CASSPGARFESQYF. In DNA form, the CDR3 reads TGTGCCAGCAGTCCTGGCGCCCGCTTCGAATCTCAGTACTTC.

This clonotype was seen more than once but under ten times. The chain links TRBV7-9 to TRBJ2-7; 7 positions match TRBD1. V trimming: 5 bases; J trimming: 4 bases; junction bases outside the gene matches: 14. The CDR3 is made up of 16 amino acids. Germline V gives CDR1 SEHNR, CDR2 FQNEAQ (reference sequence). This chain's CDR3 is CASSPYLQGIPYEQYF. CDR3 coding DNA: TGTGCCAGCAGCCCTTACCTACAGGGGATACCGTACGAGCAGTACTTC.

This clonotype showed up just a few times. The chain recombines TRBV9 with TRBJ2-7, with D perhaps matching TRBD1 (5 bases). Trimming took off 0 bases at V and 3 bases at J, with 13 bases between the two ends. Per germline, CDR1 SGDLS and CDR2 YYNGEE. The CDR3 spans 15 residues. The CDR3, as DNA: TGTGCCAGCAGCGTAGGCCGACAGCCTAACTACGAGCAGTACTTC. Protein: CASSVGRQPNYEQYF.

The genes are TRBV12-3 or TRBV12-4 and TRBJ1-1, with 8 bases that match TRBD1. Trimming at V came to 3 bases and at J to 3 bases, leaving 6 bases not matched to a gene. This CDR3 has 15 amino acids. The CDR3 protein is CASSFGQGGDTEAFF. CDR3 nucleotides: TGTGCCAGCAGTTTCGGACAGGGTGGCGACACTGAAGCTTTCTTT.

This clonotype was counted a few times. The rearrangement uses TRBV28 and TRBJ1-1; no clear D gene. Germline V lookup: CDR1 MDHEN, CDR2 SYDVKM. Trimming stripped 7 bases from V and 7 bases from J, with 16 bases between. The CDR3 covers 13 residues. CDR3 sequence reads: CASTPRRSREAFF. CDR3 sequence (DNA): TGTGCCAGCACTCCCCGACGGTCCCGTGAAGCTTTCTTT.

This clonotype was observed a few times. The genes are TRBV15 and TRBJ2-1; 9 bases are a match to TRBD2. Germline CDR1 reads LNHNV; CDR2 reads YYDKDF (reference sequence). Losses at the gene ends were 1 base for V and 7 bases for J; bases not matched to a gene: 14. This CDR3 spans 18 amino acids. CDR3 sequence: CATSRASGGSGSGNEQFF. The CDR3, as DNA: TGTGCCACCAGCAGAGCCAGCGGGGGTAGCGGGAGTGGGAATGAGCAGTTCTTC.

This chain uses TRBV4-3 with TRBJ2-3; possibly TRBD2 for D (6 bases). The CDR3 spans 18 residues. The germline V and J ends were trimmed by 0 bases and 4 bases, with 20 bases remaining between them. Germline loops: CDR1 LGHNA, CDR2 YSLEER. The CDR3 DNA reads TGCGCCAGCAGCCAAGATTTGGGCGGGGCTGGAGCTTCAGATACGCAGTATTTT. Protein sequence: CASSQDLGGAGASDTQYF.

This clonotype has at least ten counts. CDR3 bases: TGCGCCAGCAGCCAAGCTGGGATTGGAAACACCATATATTTT. Translating it yields CASSQAGIGNTIYF. The J gene is TRBJ1-3, the V gene TRBV4-1, with unresolved D. V dropped 1 base and J dropped 3 bases, with 7 bases sitting between them. CDR3 length: 14 residues. Germline CDR1 reads MGHRA; CDR2 reads YSYEKL.

This clonotype occurred a few times. The chain employs TRBV30 and TRBJ2-1; the D is unclear. Germline V lookup: CDR1 GTSNPN, CDR2 SVGIG (reference sequence). The CDR3 spans 11 residues. Trimming stripped 1 base from V and 8 bases from J, with 6 bases between. The chain's CDR3 is CAWSGQYEQFF. The CDR3 nucleotides read TGTGCCTGGAGTGGTCAATATGAGCAGTTCTTC.

This clonotype appeared a few times. The chain links TRBV29-1 to TRBJ1-1; the D is unclear. Germline V gene lookup returns CDR1 SQVTM and CDR2 ANQGSEA. The CDR3 loop spans 12 amino acids. Between the trimmed V and J ends, which lost 6 bases and 3 bases, there was a span of 11 bases. CDR3 coding DNA: TGCAGCGTCCAAAAGGGATACACTGAAGCTTTCTTT. As protein: CSVQKGYTEAFF.

This clonotype was observed a few times. The gene calls are TRBV4-2 and TRBJ1-2; tentative D call: TRBD1 (5 bases). Trimming pared 4 bases from V and 0 bases from J, leaving 12 bases between. This CDR3 comprises 15 residues. In germline, CDR1 is LGHNA, CDR2 YNFKEQ. The CDR3 is CASSPLGGANYGYTF. In DNA form, the CDR3 reads TGTGCCAGCAGCCCCTTGGGGGGAGCTAACTATGGCTACACCTTC.